These 24 T cell receptor beta chains share one sample of origin, sequenced in a study of blood T cells in healthy people across ages. Sample-barcoded 5' priming and a J-beta primer mix drove a second PCR of roughly 7 to 11 cycles. TCRdb itself ran the 5' RACE reads through MiXCR, one entry per CDR3 protein. Seen here are 2 million or so distinct CDR3 sequences, 40% to 55% observed once, and the top ten hold less than 2.5%. Sample: blood. Every receptor here comes from a woman aged 40-49 years in good health.

The chain combines TRBV7-9 with TRBJ1-2; 8 bases align to TRBD1. The CDR3 runs 16 residues. V was pared by 4 bases and J by 4 bases, with 11 bases of the junction left unmatched. Germline V lookup: CDR1 SEHNR, CDR2 FQNEAQ (reference sequence). CDR3 nucleotides: TGTGCCAGCAGCTATGGACAGGGTCTTCTCCTCTATGGCTACACCTTC. Its translation: CASSYGQGLLLYGYTF. Combining the CDR3 with reference TRBV7-9 and TRBJ1-2 gives the whole variable domain DTGVSQNPRHKITKRGQNVTFRCDPISEHNRLYWYRQTLGQGPEFLTYFQNEAQLEKSRLLSDRFSAERPKGSFSTLEIQRTEQGDSAMYLCASSYGQGLLLYGYTFGSGTRLTVV.

The chain uses TRBV28 and TRBJ2-4; TRBD2 agrees at 14 bases. The end of the DNA aligns better with TRBJ2-7, so the J call may be wrong. Per germline, CDR1 MDHEN and CDR2 SYDVKM. The CDR3 runs to 15 residues. Here the CDR3 reads CASRTGTSGSNEQYF. CDR3 bases: TGTGCCAGCCGAACCGGGACTAGCGGGAGTAACGAGCAGTACTTC.

This clonotype appeared a few times. This chain links TRBV28 with TRBJ2-7, with D unclear. Germline values: CDR1 MDHEN, CDR2 SYDVKM. CDR3 length equals 14 residues. Trimming took 2 bases from V and 4 from J, leaving 12 bases between them. As DNA, the CDR3 is TGTGCCAGCAGTTTAGGCTGGCTTTCTTACGAGCAGTACTTC. Residues: CASSLGWLSYEQYF.

This rearrangement joins TRBV7-9 to TRBJ1-2; D uncertain. The germline V gene encodes CDR1 SEHNR and CDR2 FQNEAQ (reference sequence). V dropped 5 bases and J dropped 2 bases, with 18 bases sitting between them. The CDR3 loop spans 16 amino acids. The CDR3 sequence: CASSPTSLNLNYGYTF. In nucleotides, the CDR3 is TGTGCCAGCAGCCCTACATCACTCAATCTCAACTATGGCTACACCTTC.

V usage is TRBV6-2 or TRBV6-3 and J usage is TRBJ2-3; D remains ambiguous. The CDR3 runs 12 residues. Germline lookup yields CDR1 MNHEY and CDR2 SVGEGT. Trimming took off 6 bases at V and 5 bases at J, with 9 bases between the two ends. The CDR3 spells CASSPDEDTQYF. The CDR3 nucleotides read TGTGCCAGCAGCCCCGATGAAGATACGCAGTATTTT.

The chain employs TRBV5-1 and TRBJ2-1, with TRBD1 matching over 10 bases. Trimming removed 4 bases from V and 10 bases from J; junction bases left unmatched: 8. This CDR3 region has 14 residues. CDR1 and CDR2 from the germline V gene are SGHRS and YFSETQ. In DNA form, the CDR3 reads TGCGCCAGCAGCCCTATGACAGGGGGCTGGGAGCAGTTCTTC. Translated: CASSPMTGGWEQFF.

The V call is TRBV20-1, the J call TRBJ2-7; D might be TRBD1 or TRBD2, each matching 5 bases. Trimming took 5 bases from V and 1 from J, leaving 18 bases between them. Germline CDR1 reads DFQATT; CDR2 reads SNEGSKA (reference sequence). The CDR3 covers 15 residues. CDR3 sequence (DNA): TGCAGTGCTGGGGACCTCGGGACCCAGTCCTACGAGCAGTACTTC. It codes for CSAGDLGTQSYEQYF.

At least ten counts were recorded for this clonotype. This rearrangement joins TRBV10-3 to TRBJ2-5; D remains ambiguous. The V and J ends lost 8 bases and 3 bases respectively, with 7 bases between them. CDR3 length equals 11 residues. The V gene's germline CDR1 is ENHRY and CDR2 SYGVKD. CDR3 sequence (DNA): TGTGCCATCTCTGACAAAGAGACCCAGTACTTC. Translating it yields CAISDKETQYF.

On this clonotype itself: A much larger clone differs from this one at a single base, so this may be a read error. This rearrangement joins TRBV12-3 or TRBV12-4 to TRBJ2-1; D perhaps matches TRBD2 (5 bases). The V end was cut by 3 bases, the J end by 13 bases, with 19 bases between. The CDR3 consists of 14 residues. The CDR3 region is CASSLVGLRETQFF. The CDR3 region has the DNA TGTGCCAGCAGTTTGGTAGGGTTGAGGGAGACCCAGTTCTTC.

This clonotype was found a few times. The chain joins TRBV20-1 to TRBJ2-5; D might be TRBD2 (6 bases). V lost 6 bases and J lost 4, with 15 bases in between. Germline V lookup: CDR1 DFQATT, CDR2 SNEGSKA (reference sequence). The length of the CDR3 is 13 residues. CDR3 region: CSALGSSAETQYF. The CDR3 DNA is TGCAGTGCCCTCGGGTCTAGCGCAGAGACCCAGTACTTC.

The table lists this clonotype with a few counts. The rearrangement joins TRBV7-2 to TRBJ2-1; possible D gene TRBD2, 5 bases. Trimming shortened V by 1 base and J by 5 bases, and 12 bases separated the two germline ends. Germline V gives CDR1 SGHTA, CDR2 FQGNSA. This CDR3 contains 15 residues. CDR3 in amino acids: CASSLVSKRDNEQFF. In DNA, the CDR3 is TGTGCCAGCAGCTTAGTCTCTAAGAGGGACAATGAGCAGTTCTTC.

The rearrangement uses TRBV20-1 and TRBJ1-5, with TRBD1 as a possible D gene (6 bases). This CDR3 region has 14 residues. Trimming took 4 bases from V and 1 from J, leaving 11 bases between them. The germline V gene has CDR1 DFQATT and CDR2 SNEGSKA (reference sequence). The CDR3 sequence: CSAKRGASNQPQHF. In nucleotides, the CDR3 is TGCAGTGCTAAGAGGGGGGCAAGCAATCAGCCCCAGCATTTT.

The rearrangement links TRBV27 to TRBJ1-4; possibly TRBD1 for D (5 bases). Germline CDR1 MNHEY, CDR2 SMNVEV (reference sequence). The CDR3 runs to 17 residues. Trimming shortened V by 0 bases and J by 0 bases, and 11 bases separated the two germline ends. The DNA of the CDR3 is TGTGCCAGCAGTTTATCCCTCGGACACGCAACTAATGAAAAACTGTTTTTT. This codes for CASSLSLGHATNEKLFF. Together with reference TRBV27 and TRBJ1-4, the CDR3 gives the full variable domain: EAQVTQNPRYLITVTGKKLTVTCSQNMNHEYMSWYRQDPGLGLRQIYYSMNVEVTDKGDVPEGYKVSRKEKRNFPLILESPSPNQTSLYFCASSLSLGHATNEKLFFGSGTQLSVL.

This chain connects TRBV7-2 to TRBJ1-5, with a tentative D call TRBD1 (6 bases). The CDR3 contains 15 residues. Trimming stripped 7 bases from V and 2 bases from J, with 15 bases between. Germline values: CDR1 SGHTA, CDR2 FQGNSA. CDR3 in DNA: TGTGCCAGCACTCTCGACAGGTTCGGCAATCAGCCCCAGCATTTT. Amino acid sequence: CASTLDRFGNQPQHF.

This clonotype occurred a few times. This chain connects TRBV6-1 to TRBJ2-7; 9 nucleotides align to TRBD2. This CDR3 spans 15 amino acids. The V gene end was trimmed by 3 bases and the J gene end by 3 bases; junction bases not matched to a gene: 6. CDR1 and CDR2 (germline): MNHNS, SASEGT. CDR3: CASSDAGGPVYEQYF. The CDR3 DNA reads as TGTGCCAGCAGTGATGCGGGGGGGCCAGTCTACGAGCAGTACTTC.

The chain uses TRBV29-1 and TRBJ2-1; 13 nucleotides agree with TRBD2. V dropped 5 bases and J dropped 9; count of bases not matched to a gene: 10. The CDR3 has 15 amino acids. Germline V lookup: CDR1 SQVTM, CDR2 ANQGSEA. The CDR3 DNA reads TGCAGCGTTCCTACTAGCGGGGGGGCCGTAAGTGAGCAGTTCTTC. Translated, it gives CSVPTSGGAVSEQFF.

The CDR3 region is CSERPIGKGDGYTF. In DNA form, the CDR3 reads TGCAGCGAGCGACCGATCGGGAAAGGAGATGGCTACACCTTC. The V call is TRBV29-1, the J call TRBJ1-2; D not certain. V gave up 7 bases and J gave up 6 bases, with 21 bases separating them. CDR3 length: 14 amino acids. Germline CDR1 and CDR2: SQVTM and ANQGSEA.

The chain carries TRBV6-2 or TRBV6-3 and TRBJ2-1; TRBD1 might be the D (6 bases). Germline loops: CDR1 MNHEY, CDR2 SVGEGT. V lost 7 bases, J lost 2 bases, and 6 bases lay in between. The CDR3 covers 12 residues. CDR3 protein: CASKGAYNEQFF. Here the CDR3 DNA reads TGTGCCAGCAAGGGGGCCTACAATGAGCAGTTCTTC.

This clonotype has a handful of counts. This sequence joins TRBV14 and TRBJ2-1, with TRBD1 matching 7 bases. This CDR3 is 15 amino acids long. Germline CDR1 SGHDN, CDR2 FVKESK. The J segment lost 6 bases and the V segment lost 5 bases, leaving 10 bases of the junction unmatched. Here the CDR3 DNA reads TGTGCCAGCAGCTTCTCTTTCGGACAGGCCAATGAGCAGTTCTTC. This translates into CASSFSFGQANEQFF.

There are a few counts of this clonotype. This chain joins TRBV6-6 and TRBJ2-1, with 7 bases matching TRBD1. The CDR3 is made up of 14 amino acids. V shed 0 bases, J shed 5 bases, and the junction held 1 base outside the gene matches. Germline lookup yields CDR1 MNHNY and CDR2 SVGAGI (reference sequence). CDR3 DNA: TGTGCCAGCAGTTACTCACAGGGGAACAATGAGCAGTTCTTC. Its protein is CASSYSQGNNEQFF.

This clonotype occurred a few times. This chain connects TRBV6-5 to TRBJ2-5, with 8 nucleotides matching TRBD2. Germline V gene data show CDR1 as MNHEY and CDR2 as SVGAGI. The CDR3 totals 13 residues. J was trimmed by 3 bases and V by 10 bases; bases with no gene match: 7. The CDR3 reads CATRIAGKETQYF. The DNA of the CDR3 is TGTGCCACCCGGATAGCGGGGAAAGAGACCCAGTACTTC.

V gene TRBV10-1 combines with J gene TRBJ2-5, with 9 bases lining up with TRBD2. Losses at the gene ends were 3 bases for V and 1 base for J; bases not matched to a gene: 6. The CDR3 spans 16 residues. CDR1 is WNHNN and CDR2 is SYGVQD in the germline V gene (reference sequence). CDR3: CASSDASGGLQETQYF. Here the CDR3 DNA reads TGCGCCAGCAGTGACGCCAGCGGGGGGCTCCAAGAGACCCAGTACTTC.

This chain connects TRBV5-1 to TRBJ1-1; no firm D call. The CDR3 contains 16 residues. CDR1 SGHRS and CDR2 YFSETQ come from the germline V gene. Trimming took off 4 bases at V and 4 bases at J, with 20 bases between the two ends. CDR3 protein: CASSPEPGRATTEAFF. The CDR3 nucleotides read TGCGCCAGCAGCCCGGAACCGGGGAGGGCCACCACTGAAGCTTTCTTT.

This chain joins TRBV6-6 and TRBJ1-5, with D possibly TRBD1 on 6 matching bases. Trimming removed 6 bases from V and 0 bases from J, with 12 bases in between. CDR1 is MNHNY and CDR2 is SVGAGI in the germline V gene (reference sequence). This CDR3 region has 15 residues. CDR3 residues: CASRTRGDSNQPQHF. In nucleotides, the CDR3 is TGTGCCAGCAGAACCAGGGGTGATAGCAATCAGCCCCAGCATTTT.